The T cell receptor beta chain under discussion was sequenced for a study of beta chain features in type 1 diabetes. The V and J ends lost 4 bases and 0 bases respectively, with 8 bases between them. This CDR3 region has 13 residues. Germline lookup yields CDR1 SGHRS and CDR2 YFSETQ. On this clone itself: Its target is unknown.

Overall study findings and caveats: In all four CD4+ subsets, TCRB CDR3 length was significantly, moderately reduced in type 1 diabetes.

As every portion of the isolated RNA was reverse transcribed, the sequencing read expressed TCRB transcripts. The data were produced by immunoSEQ multiplex PCR, yet TCRdb's version contains in-frame clones alone and is incomplete. The table has 250,000 to 300,000 clones, 14% seen once. This clonotype was sampled from a man aged 25-40 years with type 1 diabetes. The chain is built from TRBV5-1 and TRBJ2-7, with D perhaps TRBD2 (5 bases). Sequencing input: naive CD4+ T cells from blood. CDR3 protein: CASSVASSYEQYF. CDR3 sequence (DNA): TGCGCCAGCAGCGTAGCGAGCTCCTACGAGCAGTACTTC.